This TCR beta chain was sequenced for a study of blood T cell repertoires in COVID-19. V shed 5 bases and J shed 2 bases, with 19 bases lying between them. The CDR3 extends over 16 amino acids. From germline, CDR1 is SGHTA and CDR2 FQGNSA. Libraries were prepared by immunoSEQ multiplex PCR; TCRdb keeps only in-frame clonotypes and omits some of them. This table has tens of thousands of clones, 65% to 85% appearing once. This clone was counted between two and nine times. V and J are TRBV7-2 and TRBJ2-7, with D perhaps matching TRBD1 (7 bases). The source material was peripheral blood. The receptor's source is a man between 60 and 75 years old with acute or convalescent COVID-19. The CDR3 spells CASSRIPAGQPYEQYF. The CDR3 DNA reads TGTGCCAGCAGCAGGATTCCGGCGGGACAGCCCTACGAGCAGTACTTC.